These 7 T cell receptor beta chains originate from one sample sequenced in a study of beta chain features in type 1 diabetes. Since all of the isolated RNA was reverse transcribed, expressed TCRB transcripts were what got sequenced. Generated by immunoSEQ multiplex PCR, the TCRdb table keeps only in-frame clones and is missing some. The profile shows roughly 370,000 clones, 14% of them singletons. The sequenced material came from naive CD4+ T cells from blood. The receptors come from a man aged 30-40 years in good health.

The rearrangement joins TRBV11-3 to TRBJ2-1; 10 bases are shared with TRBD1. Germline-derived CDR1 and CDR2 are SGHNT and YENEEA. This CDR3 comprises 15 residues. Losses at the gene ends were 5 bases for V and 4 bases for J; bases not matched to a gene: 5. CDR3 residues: CASSPRQGAYNEQFF. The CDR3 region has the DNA TGTGCCAGCAGCCCAAGACAGGGGGCTTACAATGAGCAGTTCTTC.

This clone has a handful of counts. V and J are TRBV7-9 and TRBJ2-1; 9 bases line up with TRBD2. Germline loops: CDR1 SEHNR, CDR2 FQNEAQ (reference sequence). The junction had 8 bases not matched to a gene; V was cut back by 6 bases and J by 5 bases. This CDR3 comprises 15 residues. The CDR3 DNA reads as TGTGCCAGCAGATCCTCCGGGACTAGCCACAATGAGCAGTTCTTC. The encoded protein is CASRSSGTSHNEQFF.

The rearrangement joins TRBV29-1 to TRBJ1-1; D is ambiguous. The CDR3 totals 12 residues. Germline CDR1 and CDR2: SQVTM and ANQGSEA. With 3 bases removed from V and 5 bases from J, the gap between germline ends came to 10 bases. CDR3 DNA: TGCAGCGTTGACCTGGATGTGACTGAAGCTTTCTTT. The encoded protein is CSVDLDVTEAFF.

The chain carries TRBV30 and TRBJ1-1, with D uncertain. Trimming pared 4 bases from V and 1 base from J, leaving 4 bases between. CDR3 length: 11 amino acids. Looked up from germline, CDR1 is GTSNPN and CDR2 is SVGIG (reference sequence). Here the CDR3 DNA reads TGTGCCTGGATGGGGAACACTGAAGCTTTCTTT. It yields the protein CAWMGNTEAFF.

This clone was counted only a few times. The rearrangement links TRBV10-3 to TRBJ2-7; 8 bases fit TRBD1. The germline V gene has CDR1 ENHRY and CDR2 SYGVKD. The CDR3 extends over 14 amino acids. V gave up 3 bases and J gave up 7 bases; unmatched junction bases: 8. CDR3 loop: CAISDEDRVGEQYV. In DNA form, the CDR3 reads TGTGCCATCAGTGACGAGGACAGGGTGGGTGAGCAGTACGTC.

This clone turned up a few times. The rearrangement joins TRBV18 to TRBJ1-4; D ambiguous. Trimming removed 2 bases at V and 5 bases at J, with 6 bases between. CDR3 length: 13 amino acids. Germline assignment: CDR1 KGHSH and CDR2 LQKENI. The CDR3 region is CASSPGLNEKLFF. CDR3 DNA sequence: TGTGCCAGCTCACCAGGACTCAATGAAAAACTGTTTTTT.

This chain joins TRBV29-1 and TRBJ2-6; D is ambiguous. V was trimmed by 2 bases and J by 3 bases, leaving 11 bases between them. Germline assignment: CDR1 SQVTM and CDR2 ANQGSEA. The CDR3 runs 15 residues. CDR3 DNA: TGCAGCGTTGAAAATAGAGTACTTGGGGCCAACGTCCTGACTTTC. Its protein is CSVENRVLGANVLTF.